The clone carrying this T cell receptor beta chain rates as medium-sized (0.01 to 0.1%). These data belong to a study of blood T cell repertoires in COVID-19. Turning to the study itself: There were acute and convalescent COVID-19 samples, and they came from the United States, Italy and Spain. PBMCs, B-cell-depleted T cells, or T cells provided the cDNA or gDNA that made up the material.

Original processing notes: Nucleated cell counts were estimated from reference gene primer amplification. Sequencing was performed with immunoSEQ multiplex PCR; in TCRdb, only in-frame clones are kept and a portion is missing. The DNA was the basis for D and trimming; V, J and clone size are from that table. The top ten clones hold around 5.3% of a sample with about 87,000 clones, around 86% of them seen once. The sequencing input was peripheral blood. The TCR sequence derives from a man aged 35 to 55 with acute or convalescent COVID-19.

The CDR3 DNA reads as TGTGCCAGCAGCTCAGGGTATTCACCCCTCCACTTT. This gives the protein CASSSGYSPLHF. The rearrangement uses TRBV11-2 and TRBJ1-6; perhaps TRBD1 as D (5 bases). The germline CDR1 and CDR2 sequences are SGHAT and FQNNGV. This CDR3 contains 12 residues. The ends were cut back, 4 bases at V and 8 bases at J, with 6 bases in the middle.